The source of this T cell receptor beta chain is a study of cytomegalovirus exposure and HLA in healthy donors. Study results and limitations: The availability of immune exposure information extended only to CMV serostatus.

A note on this clone: The antigen is undetermined.

Germline assignment: CDR1 MNHNY and CDR2 SVGAGI (reference sequence). This CDR3 contains 15 residues. Germline trimming cut 5 bases from V and 2 bases from J; bases unmatched to any gene: 8. This PCR relied on a set of 60 Vbeta primers and 13 Jbeta primers. Profiling relied on immunoSEQ multiplex PCR, and the TCRdb table lists in-frame clones only, not all of them. The sample yields around 200,000 clones, roughly 91% seen once. This receptor was obtained from a woman aged 18-30 years in good health and CMV-seronegative. The chain is built from TRBV6-6 and TRBJ1-1, with TRBD1 identical over 7 bases. Sequencing was performed on PBMCs. CDR3 in DNA: TGTGCCAGCAGTGGCCCCGACAGGGCCAACACTGAAGCTTTCTTT. It encodes CASSGPDRANTEAFF.